The following is a T cell receptor (beta chain) sequence with its context. This clonotype came up many times. What this receptor recognizes is not known. It has no much larger one-base neighbor in the sample; base qualities were not kept. The roughly 37 donors, aged about 6 to 95 years, were systemically healthy Caucasian individuals from Russia. Each donor gave about 11 milliliters of peripheral blood, drawn into EDTA-treated Vacutainer tubes. PBMCs were isolated by Ficoll-Paque density-gradient centrifugation, with at least 7 million obtained per sample. Total RNA, at least 6 micrograms per sample, was extracted from PBMCs with Trizol reagent. For every donor, an aliquot of PBMCs went through flow cytometry to measure the percentages of naive CD45RAhigh/CD27high T cells. The data are from a study of blood T cells in healthy people across ages (dated by TCRdb to about 2015). With respect to the entire study: In model experiments, template switching captured roughly one uniquely barcoded TCR beta cDNA molecule for every two T cells. The study analyzed two additional independent replicas of 1 million unique cDNA reads from the same blood draw for two donors, one aged 18 to 30 and one aged 80 or older. Four age groups were formed from the donors: young (average approximately 15 years), middle-aged (approximately 41), aged (roughly 56) and long-lived (more than 75). To avoid experimental bias, donors of different ages were spread randomly across the sequencing lanes. Using deep sequencing normalized with unique cDNA molecular identifiers, the study measured how TCR beta repertoire diversity changes with age. The study at large found these results: The percentage of naive T cells measured by flow cytometry correlated strongly with observed TCR beta diversity. The long-lived group showed more naive CD4+ T cells, fewer expanded clones and increased TCR diversity than the aged group, suggesting age selection. Because donor CMV infection status was unknown, age-related changes in expanded clonotypes were potentially confounded. Because profiling used bulk unsorted PBMCs, naive and antigen-experienced compartments could not be compared conclusively. Total diversity estimates from one million sequenced T cells were considered lower bounds and underestimates. As age increased, observed TCR beta diversity per million T cells dropped in a roughly linear way, and a significant reduction was already evident by age 40.

The library was obtained by 5' RACE. The sequencer listed for this sample is Illumina HiSeq 2500. A second 7 to 11 cycle PCR used a sample-barcoded 5' primer and a J-beta primer mix. A unique molecular identifier was introduced onto each TCR beta cDNA molecule by a template-switch 5' adaptor carrying 12 random nucleotides. Each sample yielded at least 3 million CDR3-containing paired-end reads. The Mint cDNA synthesis kit, primed by a TRBC-specific oligonucleotide, was used to synthesize first-strand cDNA from all RNA. All cDNA was treated with uracil-DNA glycosylase and then went through a first 18-cycle PCR with the universal primers M1SS and BC2_uni_R. Regarding the original processing steps: Normalization of each sample was performed by random selection of 1 million high-quality reads, each carrying a distinct molecular identifier. Reads with shared molecular identifiers were discarded instead of being binned into consensus sequences. MiTCR, run with a Q25 quality threshold and the strictest error-elimination algorithm, handled CDR3 identification, clonotype clustering and error correction. A nonparametric unseen species model using Euler transformation provided a lower-bound estimate of total TCR beta diversity. TCRdb's own reprocessing of the public reads used fastp at Q25 and MiXCR and kept productive beta chains. Each record represents a unique CDR3 protein, reported with the most common genes and DNA among its rows. The V and J calls and clone size are TCRdb's, not the authors'. This sample comprises roughly 900,000 distinct CDR3 sequences, around 49% of them detected only once. The ten largest clones represent about an eighth of the sample.

The CDR3 runs 15 residues from the cysteine to the phenylalanine. Only the CDR3 portion is preserved as DNA: 45 bases, with reading frame beginning at the first base. V was cut back by 4 bases and J by 2 bases, leaving a gap of 15 bases between them. The germline V gene yields SGHVS for CDR1 and FNYEAQ for CDR2. The rearrangement joined TRBV7-6 to TRBJ2-7; the D gene is tentatively TRBD1 or TRBD2, each matching 5 bases. Sequencing used blood. This sequence was found in a man in his thirties or forties in good health. CDR3 protein: CASSSVGDLTYEQYF. The sequenced DNA is TGTGCCAGCAGCTCCGTGGGGGACCTTACCTACGAGCAGTACTTC.